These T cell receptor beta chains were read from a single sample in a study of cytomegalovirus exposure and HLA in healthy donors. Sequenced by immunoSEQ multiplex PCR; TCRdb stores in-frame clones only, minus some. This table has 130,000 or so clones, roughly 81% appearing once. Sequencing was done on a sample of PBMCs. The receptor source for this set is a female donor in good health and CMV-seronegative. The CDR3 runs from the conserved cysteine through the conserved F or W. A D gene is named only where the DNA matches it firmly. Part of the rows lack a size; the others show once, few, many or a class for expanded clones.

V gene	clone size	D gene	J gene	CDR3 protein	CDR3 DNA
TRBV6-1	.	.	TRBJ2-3	CASSDRGSTDTQYF	TGTGCCAGCAGTGATAGAGGCAGCACAGATACGCAGTATTTT
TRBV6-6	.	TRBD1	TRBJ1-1	CASSYSPGQLEAFF	TGTGCCAGCAGTTACTCCCCGGGACAGCTTGAAGCTTTCTTT
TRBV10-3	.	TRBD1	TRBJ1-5	CAVGDRVNNQPQHF	TGTGCCGTAGGGGACAGGGTAAACAATCAGCCCCAGCATTTT
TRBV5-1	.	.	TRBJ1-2	CASSLDGQGLYGYTF	TGCGCCAGCAGCTTGGATGGGCAGGGGCTCTATGGCTACACCTTC
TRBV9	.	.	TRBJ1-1	CASSPRPGTEAFF	TGTGCCAGCAGCCCTCGACCAGGCACTGAAGCTTTCTTT
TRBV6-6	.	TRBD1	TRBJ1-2	CASSPRQGLINYGYTF	TGTGCCAGCAGTCCTCGACAGGGACTCATTAACTATGGCTACACCTTC
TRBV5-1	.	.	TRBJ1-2	CASSLTDGYGYTF	TGCGCCAGCAGCCTAACCGACGGGTATGGCTACACCTTC
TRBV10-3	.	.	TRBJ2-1	CATSVLGGELNEQFF	TGTGCCACCTCAGTGTTAGGGGGAGAATTGAATGAGCAGTTCTTC
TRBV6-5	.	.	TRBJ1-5	CASSESHTHPPQHF	TGTGCCAGCAGTGAATCGCATACACACCCGCCCCAGCATTTT
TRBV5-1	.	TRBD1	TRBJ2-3	CASRGQGIRTDTQYF	TGCGCCAGCAGGGGACAGGGCATCAGGACAGATACGCAGTATTTT
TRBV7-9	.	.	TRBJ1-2	CASSLLQGSYGYTF	TGTGCCAGCAGCTTACTCCAGGGCAGCTATGGCTACACCTTC
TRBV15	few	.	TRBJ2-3	CATSSSLRGSDTQYF	TGTGCCACCAGCTCTTCCTTAAGGGGGTCAGATACGCAGTATTTT
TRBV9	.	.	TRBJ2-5	CASSGRGPQETQYF	TGTGCCAGCAGCGGGCGAGGCCCCCAAGAGACCCAGTACTTC
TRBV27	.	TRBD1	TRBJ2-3	CASSFRDREQDTQYF	TGTGCCAGCAGTTTTCGGGACAGGGAACAAGATACGCAGTATTTT
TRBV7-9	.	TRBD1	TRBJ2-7	CSSSLARVGTGNPYEQYF	TGTTCCAGCAGCTTAGCGCGGGTAGGGACAGGGAATCCCTACGAGCAGTACTTC
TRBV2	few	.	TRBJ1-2	CASSEGQNYGYTF	TGTGCCAGCAGCGAAGGACAAAACTATGGCTACACCTTC
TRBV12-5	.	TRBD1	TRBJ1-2	CASGSWTGFFYGYTF	TGTGCTAGTGGTTCCTGGACAGGGTTCTTCTATGGCTACACCTTC
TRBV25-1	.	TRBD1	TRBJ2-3	CASSLTGGVDTQYF	TGTGCCAGCAGCCTGACAGGGGGCGTAGATACGCAGTATTTT
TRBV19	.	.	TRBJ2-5	CASSGRGETQYF	TGTGCCAGCAGTGGCAGGGGAGAGACCCAGTACTTC
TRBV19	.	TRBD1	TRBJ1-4	CASSIGTGGSLGEKLFF	TGTGCCAGTAGTATTGGCACAGGGGGTAGTTTGGGTGAAAAACTGTTTTTT
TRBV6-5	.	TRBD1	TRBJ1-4	CASRRTGGNEKLFF	TGTGCCAGCAGACGGACAGGGGGTAATGAAAAACTGTTTTTT
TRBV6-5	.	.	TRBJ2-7	CASSWTANYEQYF	TGTGCCAGCAGCTGGACAGCGAACTACGAGCAGTACTTC
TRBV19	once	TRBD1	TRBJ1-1	CASRSPKLGQVSTMNTEAFF	TGTGCCAGTAGATCCCCAAAATTAGGACAGGTGTCCACCATGAACACTGAAGCTTTCTTT
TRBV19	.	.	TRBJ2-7	CASSKYRAESSYEQYF	TGTGCCAGTAGTAAATACAGGGCTGAAAGCTCCTACGAGCAGTACTTC
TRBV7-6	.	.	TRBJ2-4	CASSSGGRTGPKKNIQYF	TGTGCCAGCAGCTCAGGAGGGAGAACCGGGCCTAAAAAAAACATTCAGTACTTC
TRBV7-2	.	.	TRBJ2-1	CASTRQSLTAYNEQFF	TGTGCCAGCACCAGACAGTCCCTTACGGCCTACAATGAGCAGTTCTTC
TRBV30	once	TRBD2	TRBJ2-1	CAWSGGVGNEQFF	TGTGCCTGGAGCGGGGGGGTCGGCAATGAGCAGTTCTTC
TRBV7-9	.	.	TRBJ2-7	CASSSPGTNSYEQYF	TGTGCCAGCAGCTCCCCCGGGACAAATTCCTACGAGCAGTACTTC
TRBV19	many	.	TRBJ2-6	CASSQASGANVLTF	TGTGCCAGTAGTCAGGCGTCTGGGGCCAACGTCCTGACTTTC
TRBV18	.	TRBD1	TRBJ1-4	CASSRDRAEKLFF	TGTGCCAGCTCAAGGGACAGGGCCGAAAAACTGTTTTTT
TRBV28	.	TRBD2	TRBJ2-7	CASRGTSGSSYEQYF	TGTGCCAGCAGGGGGACTAGCGGGAGCTCCTACGAGCAGTACTTC
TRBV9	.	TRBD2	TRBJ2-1	CASSATLWTSGYNEQFF	TGTGCCAGCAGCGCAACACTTTGGACTAGCGGCTACAATGAGCAGTTCTTC
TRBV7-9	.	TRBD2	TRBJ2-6	CASSWPGLADSGANVLTF	TGTGCCAGCAGCTGGCCGGGACTAGCTGACTCTGGGGCCAACGTCCTGACTTTC
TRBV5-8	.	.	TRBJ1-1	CASSLNRAVAFF	TGTGCCAGCAGCTTGAACAGAGCGGTGGCTTTCTTT
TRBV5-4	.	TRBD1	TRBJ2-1	CASSFSRGSYNEQFF	TGTGCCAGCAGCTTTTCCAGGGGGTCCTACAATGAGCAGTTCTTC
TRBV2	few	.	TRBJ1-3	CASTGGGNTIYF	TGTGCCAGCACCGGAGGCGGAAACACCATATATTTT
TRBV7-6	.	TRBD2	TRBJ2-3	CASNEAGGPTDTQYF	TGTGCCAGCAACGAGGCGGGAGGGCCAACAGATACGCAGTATTTT
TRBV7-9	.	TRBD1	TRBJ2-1	CASSFSQGANEQFF	TGTGCCAGCAGCTTTTCACAGGGGGCGAATGAGCAGTTCTTC
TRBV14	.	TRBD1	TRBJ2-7	CASSQDPSRGLNEQYF	TGTGCCAGCAGCCAAGATCCCTCCAGGGGGCTCAACGAGCAGTACTTC
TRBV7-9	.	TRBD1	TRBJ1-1	CASSLARTGLTEAFF	TGTGCCAGCAGCTTAGCCCGGACAGGTCTCACTGAAGCTTTCTTT
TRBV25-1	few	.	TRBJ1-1	CASSEYGQTNTEAFF	TGTGCCAGCAGTGAATATGGACAGACCAACACTGAAGCTTTCTTT
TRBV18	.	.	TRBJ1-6	CASSPRITEDSPLHF	TGTGCCAGCTCACCCCGGATTACTGAGGATTCACCCCTCCACTTT
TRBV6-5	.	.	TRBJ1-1	CASSLDAVNTEAFF	TGTGCCAGCAGTTTAGATGCGGTGAACACTGAAGCTTTCTTT
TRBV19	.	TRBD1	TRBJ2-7	CASSIAAGTGHEQYF	TGTGCCAGTAGTATCGCCGCCGGGACAGGGCACGAGCAGTACTTC
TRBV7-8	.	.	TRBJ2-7	CASSLVGTSNYEQYF	TGTGCCAGCAGCTTAGTCGGGACTTCGAACTACGAGCAGTACTTC
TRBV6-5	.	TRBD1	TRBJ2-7	CASTDRGGYEQYF	TGTGCCAGCACGGACAGGGGTGGCTACGAGCAGTACTTC
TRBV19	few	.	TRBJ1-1	CASSAVGGATEAFF	TGTGCCAGTAGTGCCGTAGGGGGGGCGACTGAAGCTTTCTTT
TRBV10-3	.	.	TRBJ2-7	CAISDVGGRTLYEQYF	TGTGCCATCAGTGACGTCGGGGGTCGCACTTTGTATGAGCAGTACTTC
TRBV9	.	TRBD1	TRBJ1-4	CASSKSRQGAGNEKLFF	TGTGCCAGCAGCAAGAGCCGACAGGGGGCGGGTAATGAAAAACTGTTTTTT
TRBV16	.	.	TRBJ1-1	CASSQSVSGSFMNTEAFF	TGTGCCAGCAGCCAATCTGTATCAGGCAGTTTCATGAACACTGAAGCTTTCTTT
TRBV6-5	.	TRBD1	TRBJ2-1	CASSFTGGEQFF	TGTGCCAGCAGTTTCACAGGGGGTGAGCAGTTCTTC
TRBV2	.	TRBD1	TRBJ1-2	CASSEADRGYGYTF	TGTGCCAGCAGTGAAGCCGACAGGGGCTATGGCTACACCTTC
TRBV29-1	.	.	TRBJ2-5	CSVEFQQETQYF	TGCAGCGTTGAATTTCAGCAAGAGACCCAGTACTTC
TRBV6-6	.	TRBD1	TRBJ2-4	CASTPAGGAKNIQYF	TGTGCCAGCACCCCTGCAGGGGGAGCCAAAAACATTCAGTACTTC
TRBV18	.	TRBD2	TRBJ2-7	CASSPTSGGSHEQYF	TGTGCCAGCTCCCCTACTAGCGGGGGATCTCACGAGCAGTACTTC